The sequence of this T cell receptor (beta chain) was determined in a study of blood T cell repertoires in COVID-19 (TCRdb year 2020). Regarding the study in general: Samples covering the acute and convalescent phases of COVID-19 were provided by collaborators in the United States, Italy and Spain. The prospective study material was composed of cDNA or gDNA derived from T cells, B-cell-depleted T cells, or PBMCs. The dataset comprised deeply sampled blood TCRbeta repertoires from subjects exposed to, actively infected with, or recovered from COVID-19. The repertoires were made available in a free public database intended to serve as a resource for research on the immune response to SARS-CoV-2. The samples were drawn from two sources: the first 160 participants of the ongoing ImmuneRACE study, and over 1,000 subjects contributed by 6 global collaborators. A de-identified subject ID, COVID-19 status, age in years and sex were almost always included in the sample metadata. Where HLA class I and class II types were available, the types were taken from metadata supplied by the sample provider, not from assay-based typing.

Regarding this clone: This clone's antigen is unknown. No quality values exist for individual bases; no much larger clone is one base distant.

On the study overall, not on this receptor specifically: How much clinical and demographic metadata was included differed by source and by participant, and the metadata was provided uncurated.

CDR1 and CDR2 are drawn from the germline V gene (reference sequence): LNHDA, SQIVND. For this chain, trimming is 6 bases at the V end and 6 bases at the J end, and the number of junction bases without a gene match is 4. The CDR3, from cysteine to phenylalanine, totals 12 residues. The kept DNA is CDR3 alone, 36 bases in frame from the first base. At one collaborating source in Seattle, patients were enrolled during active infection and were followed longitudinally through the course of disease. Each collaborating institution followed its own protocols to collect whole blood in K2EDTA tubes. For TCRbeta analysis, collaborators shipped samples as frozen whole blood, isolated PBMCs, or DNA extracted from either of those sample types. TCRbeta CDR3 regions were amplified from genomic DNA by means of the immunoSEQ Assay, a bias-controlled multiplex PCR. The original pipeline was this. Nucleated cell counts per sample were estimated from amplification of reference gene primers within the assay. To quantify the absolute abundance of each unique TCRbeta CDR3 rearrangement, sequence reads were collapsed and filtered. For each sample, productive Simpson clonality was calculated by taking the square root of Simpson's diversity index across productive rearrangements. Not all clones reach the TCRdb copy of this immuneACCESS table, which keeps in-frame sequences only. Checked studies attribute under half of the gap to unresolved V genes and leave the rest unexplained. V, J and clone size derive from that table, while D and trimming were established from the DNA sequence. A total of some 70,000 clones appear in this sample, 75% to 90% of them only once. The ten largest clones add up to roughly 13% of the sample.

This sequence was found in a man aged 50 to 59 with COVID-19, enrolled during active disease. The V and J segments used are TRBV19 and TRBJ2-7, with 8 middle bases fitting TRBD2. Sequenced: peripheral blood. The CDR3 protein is CASSREGLEQYF. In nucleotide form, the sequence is TGTGCCAGTAGCCGGGAGGGGCTCGAGCAGTACTTC.